This T cell receptor beta chain was identified in a study of beta chain features in type 1 diabetes. This clone has only a few counts. Expressed TCRB transcripts were sequenced because the entire RNA isolate underwent reverse transcription. Assay: immunoSEQ multiplex PCR; the TCRdb copy retains only in-frame clones and omits some. The sample has about 110,000 clones, less than 40% seen once. Stem cell-like memory, regulatory, central memory and naive CD4+ cells were sorted via CD45RO/CCR7/CD25/CD127/CD95/CD27. From germline, CDR1 is MNHEY and CDR2 SMNVEV (reference sequence). V was cut by 4 bases and J by 1 base, with 14 bases left in between. The length of the CDR3 is 16 residues.

Sequencing was performed on stem cell memory CD4+ T cells from blood. The chain joins TRBV27 to TRBJ2-1, with D tentatively TRBD1 (5 bases). This receptor was obtained from a woman aged 18-30 years in good health. CDR3 coding DNA: TGTGCCAGCAGTTACGCGCAGGGAATATCCTACAATGAGCAGTTCTTC. This sequence encodes CASSYAQGISYNEQFF.